Given below is one TCR beta chain in context. Its antigen is still unknown. This sample was included in a study of CD8 T cells in Susac syndrome. Reverse transcription of roughly 0.5 to 1 ug RNA was performed with random hexamers. Amplification of TCR beta CDR3 by immunoSEQ multiplex PCR spanned 54 Vbeta and 13 Jbeta. Each CDR3 protein gets one entry after TCRdb re-called the immunoSEQ multiplex PCR reads with MiXCR. Of around 200,000 distinct CDR3 sequences listed, around 95% are singletons. CD8+ and CD4+ blood T cells underwent TCR beta sequencing. Multiple sclerosis controls were treatment-naive patients with stable or active relapsing-remitting disease. General study points: As the study acknowledged, the number of individuals in its TCR sequencing and HLA analysis was relatively small.

The CDR3 length is 11 residues. CDR1 is SQVTM, CDR2 ANQGSEA, per germline. The V end was cut by 6 bases, the J end by 8 bases, with 13 bases between. The sample was CD4+ T cells from PBMCs. The TCR was taken from a human donor with multiple sclerosis. The chain employs TRBV29-1 and TRBJ1-2; TRBD1 is a possible D gene (6 bases). This CDR3 is CSVESGEGYTF. CDR3 nucleotides: TGCAGCGTGGAATCAGGGGAAGGCTACACCTTC. Variable domain in full (rest from reference TRBV29-1 and TRBJ1-2): SAVISQKPSRDICQRGTSLTIQCQVDSQVTMMFWYRQQPGQSLTLIATANQGSEATYESGFVIDKFPISRPNLTFSTLTVSNMSPEDSSIYLCSVESGEGYTFGSGTRLTVV.